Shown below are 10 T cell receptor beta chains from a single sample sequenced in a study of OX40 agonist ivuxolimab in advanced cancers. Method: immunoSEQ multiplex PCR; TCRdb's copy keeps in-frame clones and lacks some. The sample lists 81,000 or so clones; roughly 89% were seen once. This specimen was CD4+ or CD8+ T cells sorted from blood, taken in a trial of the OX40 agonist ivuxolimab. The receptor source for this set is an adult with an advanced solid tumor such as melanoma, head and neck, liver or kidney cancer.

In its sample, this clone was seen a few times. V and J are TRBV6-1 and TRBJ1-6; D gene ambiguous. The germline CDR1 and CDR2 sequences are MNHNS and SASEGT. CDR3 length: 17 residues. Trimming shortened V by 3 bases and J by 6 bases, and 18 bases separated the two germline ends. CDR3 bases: TGTGCCAGCAGTGACCACCGCCAAGGGCCTGGTAATTCACCCCTCCACTTT. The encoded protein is CASSDHRQGPGNSPLHF.

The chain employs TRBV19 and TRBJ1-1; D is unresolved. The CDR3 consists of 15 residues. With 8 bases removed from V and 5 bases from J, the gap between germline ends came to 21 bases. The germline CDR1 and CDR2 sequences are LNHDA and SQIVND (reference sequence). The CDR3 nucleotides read TGTGCCAGTGAGGTTTTTCGGGGTTCGGGGACTGAAGCTTTCTTT. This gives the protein CASEVFRGSGTEAFF.

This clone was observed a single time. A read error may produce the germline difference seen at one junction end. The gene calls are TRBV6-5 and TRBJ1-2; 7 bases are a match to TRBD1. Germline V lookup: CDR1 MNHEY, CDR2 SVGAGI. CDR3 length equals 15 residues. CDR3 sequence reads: CASSYSEGQHYGYTF. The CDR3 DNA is TGTGCCAGCAGCTACTCCGAGGGACAGCACTATGGCTACACCTTC.

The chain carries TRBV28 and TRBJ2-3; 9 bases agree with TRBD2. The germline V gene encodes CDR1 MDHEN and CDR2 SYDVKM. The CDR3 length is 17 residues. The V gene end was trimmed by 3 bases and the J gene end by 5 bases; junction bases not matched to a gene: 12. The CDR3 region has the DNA TGTGCCAGCAGTTTCCCTTACCAGCGGGGGGATTTAGATACGCAGTATTTT. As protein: CASSFPYQRGDLDTQYF.

The CDR3 region is CASSYSRRSGEQYF. The DNA of the CDR3 is TGTGCCAGCAGTTACTCGCGGAGGTCAGGCGAGCAGTACTTC. The chain carries TRBV6-6 and TRBJ2-7; D may be TRBD2 (5 bases). Germline CDR1 MNHNY, CDR2 SVGAGI (reference sequence). Trimming cost V 0 bases and J 6 bases, with 12 bases left between them. The CDR3 covers 14 residues.

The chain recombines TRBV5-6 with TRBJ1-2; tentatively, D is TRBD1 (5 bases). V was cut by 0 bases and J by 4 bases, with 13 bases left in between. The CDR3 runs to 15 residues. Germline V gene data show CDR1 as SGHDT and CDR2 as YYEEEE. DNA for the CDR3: TGTGCCAGCAGCTTGGGAAGGGGAAGGGTCTATGGCTACACCTTC. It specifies CASSLGRGRVYGYTF.

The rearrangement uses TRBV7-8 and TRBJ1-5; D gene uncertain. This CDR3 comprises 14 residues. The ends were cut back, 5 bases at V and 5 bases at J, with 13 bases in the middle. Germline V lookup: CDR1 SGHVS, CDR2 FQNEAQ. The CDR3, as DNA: TGTGCCAGCAGCCCCGTCTTAGTTGATCAGCCCCAGCATTTT. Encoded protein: CASSPVLVDQPQHF.

CDR3 coding DNA: TGTGCCAGCAGCCCCTCGGAGCATGAGCAGTTCTTC. Its protein product is CASSPSEHEQFF. The rearrangement joins TRBV13 to TRBJ2-1; D not resolved. The CDR3 extends over 12 amino acids. Germline CDR1 PRHDT, CDR2 FYEKMQ (reference sequence). The V and J ends lost 5 bases and 8 bases respectively, with 10 bases between them.

The CDR3 loop reads CAWKPNTEAFF. The CDR3 DNA reads TGTGCCTGGAAACCGAACACTGAAGCTTTCTTT. The chain recombines TRBV30 with TRBJ1-1; D gene ambiguous. Looked up from germline, CDR1 is GTSNPN and CDR2 is SVGIG (reference sequence). The CDR3 runs to 11 residues. The V end was cut by 4 bases, the J end by 1 base, with 4 bases between.

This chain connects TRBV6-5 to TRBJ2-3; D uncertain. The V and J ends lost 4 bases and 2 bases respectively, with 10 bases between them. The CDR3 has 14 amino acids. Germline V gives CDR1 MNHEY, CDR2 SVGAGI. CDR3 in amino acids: CASSFSQITDTQYF. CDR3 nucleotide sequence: TGTGCCAGCAGTTTTTCCCAGATCACAGATACGCAGTATTTT.